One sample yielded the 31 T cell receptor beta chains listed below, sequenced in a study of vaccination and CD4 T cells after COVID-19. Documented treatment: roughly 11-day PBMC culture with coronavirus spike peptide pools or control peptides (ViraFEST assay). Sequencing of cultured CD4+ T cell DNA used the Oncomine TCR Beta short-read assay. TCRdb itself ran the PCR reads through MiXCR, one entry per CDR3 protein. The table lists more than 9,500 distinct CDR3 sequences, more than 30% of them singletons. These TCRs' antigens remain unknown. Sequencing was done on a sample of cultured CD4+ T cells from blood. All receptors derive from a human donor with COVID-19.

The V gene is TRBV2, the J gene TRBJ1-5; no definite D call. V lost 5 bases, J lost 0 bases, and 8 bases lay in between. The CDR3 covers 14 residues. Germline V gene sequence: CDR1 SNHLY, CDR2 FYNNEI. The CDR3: CASSLGNSNQPQHF. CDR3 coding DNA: TGTGCCAGCAGTCTGGGTAATAGCAATCAGCCCCAGCATTTT.

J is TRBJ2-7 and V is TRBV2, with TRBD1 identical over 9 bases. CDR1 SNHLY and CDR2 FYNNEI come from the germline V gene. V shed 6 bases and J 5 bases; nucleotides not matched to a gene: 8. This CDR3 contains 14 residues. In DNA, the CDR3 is TGTGCCAGCAGGGAGCGGACAGGGGTGAACGAGCAGTACTTC. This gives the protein CASRERTGVNEQYF.

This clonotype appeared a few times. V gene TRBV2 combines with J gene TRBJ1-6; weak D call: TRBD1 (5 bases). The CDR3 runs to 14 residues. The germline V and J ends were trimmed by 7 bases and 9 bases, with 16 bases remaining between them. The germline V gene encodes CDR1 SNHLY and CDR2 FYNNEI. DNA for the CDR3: TGTGCCAGCACCCCAGGGTCTCACCCTTCACCCCTCCACTTT. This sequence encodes CASTPGSHPSPLHF.

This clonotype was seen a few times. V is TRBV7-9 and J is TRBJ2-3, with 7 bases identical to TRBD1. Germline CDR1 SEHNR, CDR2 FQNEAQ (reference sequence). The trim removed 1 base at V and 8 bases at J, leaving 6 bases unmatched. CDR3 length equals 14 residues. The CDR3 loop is CASSLGGQVATQYF. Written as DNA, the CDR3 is TGTGCCAGCAGCTTAGGTGGACAGGTGGCTACGCAGTATTTT. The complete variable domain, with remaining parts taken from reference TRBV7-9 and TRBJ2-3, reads DTGVSQNPRHKITKRGQNVTFRCDPISEHNRLYWYRQTLGQGPEFLTYFQNEAQLEKSRLLSDRFSAERPKGSFSTLEIQRTEQGDSAMYLCASSLGGQVATQYFGPGTRLTVL.

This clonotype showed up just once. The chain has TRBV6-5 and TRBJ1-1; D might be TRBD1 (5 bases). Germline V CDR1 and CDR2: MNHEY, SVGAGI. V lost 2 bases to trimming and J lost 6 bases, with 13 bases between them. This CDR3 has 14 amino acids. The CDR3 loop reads CASSYATAKPEAFF. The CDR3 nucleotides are TGTGCCAGCAGTTACGCGACAGCAAAACCTGAAGCTTTCTTT.

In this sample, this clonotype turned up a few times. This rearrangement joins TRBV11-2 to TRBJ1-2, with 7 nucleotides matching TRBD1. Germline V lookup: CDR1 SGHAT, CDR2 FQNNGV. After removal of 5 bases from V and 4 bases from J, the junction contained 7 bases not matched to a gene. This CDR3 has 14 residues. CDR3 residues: CASSDEGTVYGYTF. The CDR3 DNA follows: TGTGCCAGCAGCGACGAGGGGACAGTCTATGGCTACACCTTC.

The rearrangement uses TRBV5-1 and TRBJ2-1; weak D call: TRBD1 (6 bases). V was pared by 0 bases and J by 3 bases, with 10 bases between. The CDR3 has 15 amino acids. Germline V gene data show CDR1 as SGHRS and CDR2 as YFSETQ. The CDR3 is CASSLAGVLYNEQFF. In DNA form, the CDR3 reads TGCGCCAGCAGCTTGGCAGGGGTCCTCTACAATGAGCAGTTCTTC. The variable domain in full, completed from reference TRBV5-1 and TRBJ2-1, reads KAGVTQTPRYLIKTRGQQVTLSCSPISGHRSVSWYQQTPGQGLQFLFEYFSETQRNKGNFPGRFSGRQFSNSRSEMNVSTLELGDSALYLCASSLAGVLYNEQFFGPGTRLTVL.

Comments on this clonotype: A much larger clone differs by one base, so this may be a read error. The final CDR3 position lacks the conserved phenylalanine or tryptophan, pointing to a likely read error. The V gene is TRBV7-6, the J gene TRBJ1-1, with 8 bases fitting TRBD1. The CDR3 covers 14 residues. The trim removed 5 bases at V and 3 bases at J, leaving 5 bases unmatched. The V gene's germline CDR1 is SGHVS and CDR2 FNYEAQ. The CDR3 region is CASSITGGDTEAFS. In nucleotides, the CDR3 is TGTGCCAGCAGCATCACAGGGGGTGACACTGAAGCTTTCTCT.

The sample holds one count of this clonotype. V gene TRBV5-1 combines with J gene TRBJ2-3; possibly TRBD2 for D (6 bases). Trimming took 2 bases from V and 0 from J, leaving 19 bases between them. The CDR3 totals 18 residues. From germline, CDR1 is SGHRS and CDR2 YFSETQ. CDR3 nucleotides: TGCGCCAGCAGCTTCGTGGCTCAGGCGGGAACTAGCACAGATACGCAGTATTTT. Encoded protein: CASSFVAQAGTSTDTQYF.

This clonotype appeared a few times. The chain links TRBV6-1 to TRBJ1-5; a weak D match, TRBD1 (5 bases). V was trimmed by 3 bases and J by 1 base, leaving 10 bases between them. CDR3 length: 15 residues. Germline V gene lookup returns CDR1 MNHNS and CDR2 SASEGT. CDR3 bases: TGTGCCAGCAGTGACCGAGGGGCCAGCAATCAGCCCCAGCATTTT. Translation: CASSDRGASNQPQHF.

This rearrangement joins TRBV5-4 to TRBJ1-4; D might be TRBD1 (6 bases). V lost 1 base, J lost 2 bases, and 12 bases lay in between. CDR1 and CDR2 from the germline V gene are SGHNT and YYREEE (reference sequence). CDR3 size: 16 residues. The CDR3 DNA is TGTGCCAGCAGCTTGTTAGGGGGAGGCACTAATGAAAAACTGTTTTTT. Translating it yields CASSLLGGGTNEKLFF.

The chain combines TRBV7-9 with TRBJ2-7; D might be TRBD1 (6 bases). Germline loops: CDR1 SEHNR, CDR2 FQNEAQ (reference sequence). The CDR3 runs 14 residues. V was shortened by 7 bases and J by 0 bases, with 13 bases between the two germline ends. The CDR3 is CASNTGYSSYEQYF. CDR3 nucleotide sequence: TGTGCCAGCAACACAGGGTATAGCTCCTACGAGCAGTACTTC.

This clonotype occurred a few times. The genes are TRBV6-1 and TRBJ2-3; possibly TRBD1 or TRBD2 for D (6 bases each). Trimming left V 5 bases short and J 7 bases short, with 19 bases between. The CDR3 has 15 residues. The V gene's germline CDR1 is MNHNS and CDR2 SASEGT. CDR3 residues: CASSPPPGGPNTQYF. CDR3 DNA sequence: TGTGCCAGCAGTCCCCCCCCTGGGGGGCCAAATACGCAGTATTTT.

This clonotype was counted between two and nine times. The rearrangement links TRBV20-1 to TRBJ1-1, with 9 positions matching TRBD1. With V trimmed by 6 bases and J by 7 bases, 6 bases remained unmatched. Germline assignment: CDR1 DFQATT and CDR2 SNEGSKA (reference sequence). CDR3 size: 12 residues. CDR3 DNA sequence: TGCAGTGCCCACAGGGGGCGTGATGAAGCTTTCTTT. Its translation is CSAHRGRDEAFF.

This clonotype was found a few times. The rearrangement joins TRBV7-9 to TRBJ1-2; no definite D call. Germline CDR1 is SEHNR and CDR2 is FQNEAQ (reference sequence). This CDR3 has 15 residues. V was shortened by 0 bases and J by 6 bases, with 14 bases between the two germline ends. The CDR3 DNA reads TGTGCCAGCAGCTTAGCCGCAGATATTTGGAATGGCTACACCTTC. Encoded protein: CASSLAADIWNGYTF.

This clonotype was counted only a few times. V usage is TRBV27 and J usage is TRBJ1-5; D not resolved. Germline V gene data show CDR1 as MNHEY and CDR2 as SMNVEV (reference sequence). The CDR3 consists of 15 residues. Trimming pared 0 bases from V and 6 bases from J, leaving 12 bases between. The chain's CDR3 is CASSLSLGVGQPQHF. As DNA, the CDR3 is TGTGCCAGCAGTTTATCACTTGGGGTTGGTCAGCCCCAGCATTTT.

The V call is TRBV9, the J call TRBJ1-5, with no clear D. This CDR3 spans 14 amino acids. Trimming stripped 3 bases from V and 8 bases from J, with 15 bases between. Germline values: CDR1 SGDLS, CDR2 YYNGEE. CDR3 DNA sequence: TGTGCCAGCAGCGGTCGGTACGAGGGTGAGCCCCAGCATTTT. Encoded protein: CASSGRYEGEPQHF.

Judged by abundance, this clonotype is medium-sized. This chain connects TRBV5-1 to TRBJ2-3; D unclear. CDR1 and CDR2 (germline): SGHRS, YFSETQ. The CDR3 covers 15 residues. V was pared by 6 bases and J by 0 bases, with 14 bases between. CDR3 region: CASKEYSSSTDTQYF. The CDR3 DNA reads TGCGCCAGCAAGGAATACAGTTCTAGCACAGATACGCAGTATTTT.

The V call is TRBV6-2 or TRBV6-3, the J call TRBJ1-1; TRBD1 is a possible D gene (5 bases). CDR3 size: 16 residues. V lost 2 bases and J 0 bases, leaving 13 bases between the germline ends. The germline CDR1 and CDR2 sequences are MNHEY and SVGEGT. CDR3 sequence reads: CASSYPARQMNTEAFF. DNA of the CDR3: TGTGCCAGCAGTTACCCGGCGCGACAGATGAACACTGAAGCTTTCTTT.

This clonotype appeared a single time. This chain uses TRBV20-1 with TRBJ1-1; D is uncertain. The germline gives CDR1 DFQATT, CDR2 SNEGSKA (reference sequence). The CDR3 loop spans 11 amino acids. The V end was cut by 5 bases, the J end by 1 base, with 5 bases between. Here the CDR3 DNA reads TGCAGTGCTGTGAGGAACACTGAAGCTTTCTTT. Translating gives CSAVRNTEAFF.

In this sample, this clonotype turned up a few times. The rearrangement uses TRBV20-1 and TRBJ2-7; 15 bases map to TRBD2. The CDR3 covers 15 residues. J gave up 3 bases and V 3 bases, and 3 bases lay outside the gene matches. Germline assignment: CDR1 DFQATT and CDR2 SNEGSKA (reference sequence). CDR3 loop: CSASGLAGGIYEQYF. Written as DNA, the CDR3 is TGCAGTGCTAGCGGACTAGCGGGGGGGATCTACGAGCAGTACTTC.

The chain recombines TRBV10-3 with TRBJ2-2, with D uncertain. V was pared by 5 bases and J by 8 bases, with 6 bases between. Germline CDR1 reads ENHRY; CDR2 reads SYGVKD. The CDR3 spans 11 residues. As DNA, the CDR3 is TGTGCCATCAGTCCCGGGGGGGAGCTGTTTTTT. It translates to CAISPGGELFF.

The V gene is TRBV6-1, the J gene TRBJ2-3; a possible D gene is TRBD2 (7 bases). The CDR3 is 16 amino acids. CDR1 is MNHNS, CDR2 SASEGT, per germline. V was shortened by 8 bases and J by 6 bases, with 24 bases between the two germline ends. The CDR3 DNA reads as TGTGCCAGCCCAAAGGGGGGGGCGATTTTACCGGATACGCAGTATTTT. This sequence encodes CASPKGGAILPDTQYF.

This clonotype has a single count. The CDR3, as DNA: TGTGCCAGTAGTATTGGCAGGTCGAACACTGAAGCTTTCTTT. It codes for CASSIGRSNTEAFF. V is TRBV19 and J is TRBJ1-1, with D unresolved. The CDR3 spans 14 residues. Trimming shortened V by 3 bases and J by 1 base, and 9 bases separated the two germline ends. Germline assignment: CDR1 LNHDA and CDR2 SQIVND (reference sequence).

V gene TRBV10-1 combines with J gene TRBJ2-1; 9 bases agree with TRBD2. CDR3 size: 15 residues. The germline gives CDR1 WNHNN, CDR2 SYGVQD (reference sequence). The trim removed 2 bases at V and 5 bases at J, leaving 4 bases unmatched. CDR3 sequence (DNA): TGCGCCAGCAGTGAGCGGCGGGGGGGTAACAATGAGCAGTTCTTC. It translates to CASSERRGGNNEQFF.

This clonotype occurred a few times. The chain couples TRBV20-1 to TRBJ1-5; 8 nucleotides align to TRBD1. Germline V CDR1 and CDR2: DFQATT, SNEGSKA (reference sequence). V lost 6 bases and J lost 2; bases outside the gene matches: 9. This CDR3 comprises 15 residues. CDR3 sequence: CSASTEQGGNQPQHF. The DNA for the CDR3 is TGCAGTGCCTCAACAGAACAGGGGGGCAATCAGCCCCAGCATTTT.

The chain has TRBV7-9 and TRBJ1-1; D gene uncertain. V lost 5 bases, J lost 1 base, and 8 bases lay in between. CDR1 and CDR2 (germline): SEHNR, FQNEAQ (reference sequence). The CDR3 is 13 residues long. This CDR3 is CASSLPGNTEAFF. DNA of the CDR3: TGTGCCAGCAGCCTGCCCGGGAACACTGAAGCTTTCTTT.

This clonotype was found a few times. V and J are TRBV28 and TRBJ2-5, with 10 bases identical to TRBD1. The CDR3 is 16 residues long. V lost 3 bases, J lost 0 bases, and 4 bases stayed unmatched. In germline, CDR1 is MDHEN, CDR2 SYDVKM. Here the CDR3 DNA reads TGTGCCAGCAGTTTCCCGGGACAGGGGTACCAAGAGACCCAGTACTTC. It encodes CASSFPGQGYQETQYF.

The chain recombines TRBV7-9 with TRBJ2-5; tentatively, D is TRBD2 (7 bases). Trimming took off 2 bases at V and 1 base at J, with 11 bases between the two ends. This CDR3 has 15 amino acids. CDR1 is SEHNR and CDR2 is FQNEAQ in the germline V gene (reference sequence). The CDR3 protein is CASSLSGGLQETQYF. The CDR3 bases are TGTGCCAGCAGCTTATCGGGGGGCCTCCAAGAGACCCAGTACTTC.

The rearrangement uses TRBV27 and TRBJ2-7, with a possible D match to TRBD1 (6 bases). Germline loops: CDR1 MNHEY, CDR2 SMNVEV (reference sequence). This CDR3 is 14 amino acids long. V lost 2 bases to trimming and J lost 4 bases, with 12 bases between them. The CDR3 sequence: CASSLGPTGYEQYF. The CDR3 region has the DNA TGTGCCAGCAGTTTAGGCCCCACAGGGTACGAGCAGTACTTC.

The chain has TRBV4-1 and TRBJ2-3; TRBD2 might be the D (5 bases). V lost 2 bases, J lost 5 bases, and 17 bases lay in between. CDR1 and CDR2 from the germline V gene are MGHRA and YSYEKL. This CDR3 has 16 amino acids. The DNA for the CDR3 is TGCGCCAGCAGCCAAATGGAGCGGTTCGGGGAAGATACGCAGTATTTT. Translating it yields CASSQMERFGEDTQYF.